The entry that follows covers one TCR beta chain sequence. This entry belongs to a study of blood T cell repertoires in COVID-19. For the study at large: Samples taken during acute and convalescent COVID-19 were collected in the United States, Italy and Spain. Nucleic acid was either cDNA or gDNA, and it came from T cells, B-cell-depleted T cells, or PBMCs.

Produced via immunoSEQ multiplex PCR; TCRdb's table is partial and in-frame only. The data contain around 70,000 clones, about nine tenths of them seen just once; the ten biggest clones take up approximately 11%. V was clipped by 0 bases and J by 7 bases, with 10 bases between them. The CDR3 is 13 residues long. CDR1 is SGHNT and CDR2 is YYREEE in the germline V gene (reference sequence). Sequences were obtained from peripheral blood. The chain recombines TRBV5-4 with TRBJ1-1; D is undetermined. This TCR was sampled from a woman younger than 30 with acute or convalescent COVID-19. The CDR3, as DNA: TGTGCCAGCAGCTTGGGCCCCGAGGGTGAAGCTTTCTTT. Its protein product is CASSLGPEGEAFF. Full variable domain (rest looked up from reference TRBV5-4 and TRBJ1-1): ETGVTQSPTHLIKTRGQQVTLRCSSQSGHNTVSWYQQALGQGPQFIFQYYREEENGRGNFPPRFSGLQFPNYSSELNVNALELDDSALYLCASSLGPEGEAFFGQGTRLTVV.